This T cell receptor beta chain is drawn from a study of shared clonotypes between healthy human individuals. To note about this clone: As yet, its antigen is unknown.

Using immunoSEQ multiplex PCR, the repertoire was profiled, and TCRdb retains in-frame clones only, with some absent. The table lists over a million clones, more than 75% of them singletons. The length of the CDR3 is 15 residues. The ends lost 5 bases at V and 10 bases at J; junction bases unmatched: 11. Germline assignment: CDR1 SGHAT and CDR2 FQNNGV. Study results and caveats: Deeper or shallower sequencing was expected to change how clonotypes are shared among donors. Only blood underwent sampling, and tissue repertoires likely differ. Clonotypes which were not shared had lower generation probabilities than clonotypes that all four donors shared.

The J gene is TRBJ2-1, the V gene TRBV11-2; 10 bases agree with TRBD1. The sample taken for sequencing was memory CD4+ T cells from PBMCs. Sample subset: CD45RA-negative fraction. The sequence was obtained from a man aged 18 to 30 in good health. Some clones in this sample may be carry-over from other donors' samples. CDR3 DNA sequence: TGTGCCAGCAGCATAACGGGACAGGGGCTTGAGGAGCAGTTCTTC. Its translation is CASSITGQGLEEQFF.